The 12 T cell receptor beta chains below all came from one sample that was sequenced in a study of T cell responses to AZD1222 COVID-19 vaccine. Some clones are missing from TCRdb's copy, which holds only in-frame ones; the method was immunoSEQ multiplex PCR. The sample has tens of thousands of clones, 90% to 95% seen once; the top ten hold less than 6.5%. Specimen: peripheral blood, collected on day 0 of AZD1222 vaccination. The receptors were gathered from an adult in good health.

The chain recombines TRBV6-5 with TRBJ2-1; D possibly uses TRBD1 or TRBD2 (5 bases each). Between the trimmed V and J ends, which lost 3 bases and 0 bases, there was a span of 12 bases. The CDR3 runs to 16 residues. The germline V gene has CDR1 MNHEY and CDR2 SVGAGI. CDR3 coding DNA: TGTGCCAGCAGTTATTTGGGACGCCACTCCTACAATGAGCAGTTCTTC. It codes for CASSYLGRHSYNEQFF.

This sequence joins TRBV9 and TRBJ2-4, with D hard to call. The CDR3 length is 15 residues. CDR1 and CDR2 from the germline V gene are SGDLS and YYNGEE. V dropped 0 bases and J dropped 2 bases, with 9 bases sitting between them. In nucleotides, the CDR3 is TGTGCCAGCAGCGTAGGTGGGTTATCCAAAAACATTCAGTACTTC. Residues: CASSVGGLSKNIQYF.

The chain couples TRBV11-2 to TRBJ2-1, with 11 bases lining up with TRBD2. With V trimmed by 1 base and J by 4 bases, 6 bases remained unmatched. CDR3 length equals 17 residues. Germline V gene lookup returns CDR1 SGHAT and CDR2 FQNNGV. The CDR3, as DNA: TGTGCCAGCAGCTTAGTGGTCGGGACTAGCGGTTACAATGAGCAGTTCTTC. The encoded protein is CASSLVVGTSGYNEQFF.

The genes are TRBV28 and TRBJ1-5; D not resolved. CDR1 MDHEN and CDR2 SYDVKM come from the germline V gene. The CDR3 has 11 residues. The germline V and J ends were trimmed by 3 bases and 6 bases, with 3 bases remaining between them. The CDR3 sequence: CASSFGQPQHF. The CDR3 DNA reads TGTGCCAGCAGTTTTGGTCAGCCCCAGCATTTT.

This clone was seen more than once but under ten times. CDR3 in amino acids: CASSIRGGLSTGELFF. As DNA, the CDR3 is TGTGCCAGTAGTATACGCGGGGGACTGAGCACCGGGGAGCTGTTTTTT. The rearrangement links TRBV19 to TRBJ2-2, with 7 positions matching TRBD2. Looked up from germline, CDR1 is LNHDA and CDR2 is SQIVND (reference sequence). This CDR3 has 16 amino acids. J was trimmed by 4 bases and V by 2 bases; bases with no gene match: 7. The full variable domain, completed using reference TRBV19 and TRBJ2-2, is DGGITQSPKYLFRKEGQNVTLSCEQNLNHDAMYWYRQDPGQGLRLIYYSQIVNDFQKGDIAEGYSVSREKKESFPLTVTSAQKNPTAFYLCASSIRGGLSTGELFFGEGSRLTVL.

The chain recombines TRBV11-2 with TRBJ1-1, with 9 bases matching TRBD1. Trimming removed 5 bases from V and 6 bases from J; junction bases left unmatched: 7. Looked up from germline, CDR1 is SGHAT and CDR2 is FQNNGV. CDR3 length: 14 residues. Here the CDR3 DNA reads TGTGCCAGCAGCGTCGGGACAGGGACCCCTGAAGCTTTCTTT. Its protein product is CASSVGTGTPEAFF. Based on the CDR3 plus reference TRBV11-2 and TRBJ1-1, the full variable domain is EAGVAQSPRYKIIEKRQSVAFWCNPISGHATLYWYQQILGQGPKLLIQFQNNGVVDDSQLPKDRFSAERLKGVDSTLKIQPAKLEDSAVYLCASSVGTGTPEAFFGQGTRLTVV.

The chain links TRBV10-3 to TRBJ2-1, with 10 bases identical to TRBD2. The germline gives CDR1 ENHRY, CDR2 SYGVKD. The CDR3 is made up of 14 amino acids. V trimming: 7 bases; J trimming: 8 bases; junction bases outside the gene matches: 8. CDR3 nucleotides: TGTGCCATCACTTCTAGCGGGAGTAACGATGAGCAGTTCTTC. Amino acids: CAITSSGSNDEQFF.

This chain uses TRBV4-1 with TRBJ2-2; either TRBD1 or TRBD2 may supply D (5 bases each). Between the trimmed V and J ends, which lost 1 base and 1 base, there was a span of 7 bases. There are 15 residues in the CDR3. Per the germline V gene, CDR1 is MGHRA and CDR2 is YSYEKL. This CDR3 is CASSQGDLNTGELFF. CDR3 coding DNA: TGCGCCAGCAGCCAAGGGGACCTGAACACCGGGGAGCTGTTTTTT.

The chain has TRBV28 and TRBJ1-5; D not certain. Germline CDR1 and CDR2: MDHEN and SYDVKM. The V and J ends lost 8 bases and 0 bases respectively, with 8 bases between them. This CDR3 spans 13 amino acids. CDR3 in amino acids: CASGRDSNQPQHF. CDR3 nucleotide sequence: TGTGCCAGCGGGCGGGATAGCAATCAGCCCCAGCATTTT. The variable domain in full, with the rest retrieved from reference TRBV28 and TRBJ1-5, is DVKVTQSSRYLVKRTGEKVFLECVQDMDHENMFWYRQDPGLGLRLIYFSYDVKMKEKGDIPEGYSVSREKKERFSLILESASTNQTSMYLCASGRDSNQPQHFGDGTRLSIL.

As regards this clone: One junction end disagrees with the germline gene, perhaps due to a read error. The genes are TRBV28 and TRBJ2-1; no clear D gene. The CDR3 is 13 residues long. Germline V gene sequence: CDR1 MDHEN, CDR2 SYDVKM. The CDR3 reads CASSISSFNEQFF. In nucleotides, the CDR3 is TGTGCCAGCAGTATTTCATCCTTCAATGAGCAGTTCTTC.

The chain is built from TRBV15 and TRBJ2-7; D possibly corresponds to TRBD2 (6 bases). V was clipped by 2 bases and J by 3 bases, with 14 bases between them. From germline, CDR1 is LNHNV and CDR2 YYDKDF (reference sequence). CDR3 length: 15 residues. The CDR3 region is CATSRRTGGNYEQYF. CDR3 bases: TGTGCCACCAGCAGAAGGACTGGGGGGAACTACGAGCAGTACTTC.

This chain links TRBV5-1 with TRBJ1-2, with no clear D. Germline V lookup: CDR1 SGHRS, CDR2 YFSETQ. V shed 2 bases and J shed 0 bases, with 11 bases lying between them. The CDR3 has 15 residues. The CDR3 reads CASSFSTHPNYGYTF. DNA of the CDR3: TGCGCCAGCAGCTTCTCGACACATCCTAACTATGGCTACACCTTC.